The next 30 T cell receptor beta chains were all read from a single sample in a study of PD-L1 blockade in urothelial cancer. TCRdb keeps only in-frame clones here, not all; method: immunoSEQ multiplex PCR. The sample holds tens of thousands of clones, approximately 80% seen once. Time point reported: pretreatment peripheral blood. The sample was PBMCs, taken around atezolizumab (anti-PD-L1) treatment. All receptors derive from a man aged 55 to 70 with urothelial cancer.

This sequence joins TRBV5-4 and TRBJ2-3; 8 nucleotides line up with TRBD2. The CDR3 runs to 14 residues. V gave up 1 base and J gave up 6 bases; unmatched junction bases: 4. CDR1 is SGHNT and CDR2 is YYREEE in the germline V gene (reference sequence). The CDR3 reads CASSLRRGEDTQYF. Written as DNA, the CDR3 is TGTGCCAGCAGCTTGAGGCGGGGGGAGGATACGCAGTATTTT. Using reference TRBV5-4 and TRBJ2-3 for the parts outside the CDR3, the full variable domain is ETGVTQSPTHLIKTRGQQVTLRCSSQSGHNTVSWYQQALGQGPQFIFQYYREEENGRGNFPPRFSGLQFPNYSSELNVNALELDDSALYLCASSLRRGEDTQYFGPGTRLTVL.

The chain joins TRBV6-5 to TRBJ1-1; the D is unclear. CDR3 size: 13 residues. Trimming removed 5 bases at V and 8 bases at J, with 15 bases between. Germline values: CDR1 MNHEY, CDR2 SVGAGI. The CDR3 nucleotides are TGTGCCAGCAGTACCGATTATGGAGGAGAAGCTTTCTTT. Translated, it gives CASSTDYGGEAFF.

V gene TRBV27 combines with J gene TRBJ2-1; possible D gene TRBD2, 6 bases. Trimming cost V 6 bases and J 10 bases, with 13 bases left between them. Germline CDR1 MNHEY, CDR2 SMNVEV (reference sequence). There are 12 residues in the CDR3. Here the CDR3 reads CASSLWGDEQFF. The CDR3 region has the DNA TGTGCCAGCAGCCTATGGGGGGACGAGCAGTTCTTC.

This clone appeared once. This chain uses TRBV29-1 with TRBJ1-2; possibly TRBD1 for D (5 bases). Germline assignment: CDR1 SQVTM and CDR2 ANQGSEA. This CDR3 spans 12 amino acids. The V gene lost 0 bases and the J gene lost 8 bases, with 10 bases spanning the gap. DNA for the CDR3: TGCAGCGTTGAAGAGCAGGGTGGCGGCTACACCTTC. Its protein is CSVEEQGGGYTF.

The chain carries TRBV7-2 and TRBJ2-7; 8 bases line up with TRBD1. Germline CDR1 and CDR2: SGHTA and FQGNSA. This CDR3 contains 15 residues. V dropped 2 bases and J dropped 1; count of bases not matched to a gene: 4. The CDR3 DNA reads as TGTGCCAGCAGCTTAACCGGGACAGGATCCTACGAGCAGTACTTC. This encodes CASSLTGTGSYEQYF.

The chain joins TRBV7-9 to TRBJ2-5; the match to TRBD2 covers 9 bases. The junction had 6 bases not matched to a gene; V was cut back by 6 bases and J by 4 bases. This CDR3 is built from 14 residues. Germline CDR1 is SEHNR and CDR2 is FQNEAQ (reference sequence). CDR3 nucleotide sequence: TGTGCCAGCAGTTCCCTAGCGGGGCGAGAGACCCAGTACTTC. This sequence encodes CASSSLAGRETQYF.

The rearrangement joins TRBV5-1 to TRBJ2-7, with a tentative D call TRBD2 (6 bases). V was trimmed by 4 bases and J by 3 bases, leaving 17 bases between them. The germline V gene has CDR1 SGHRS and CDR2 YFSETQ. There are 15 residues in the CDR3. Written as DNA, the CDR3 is TGCGCCAGCAGCCAAACAGACCGGGGGTACTACGAGCAGTACTTC. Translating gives CASSQTDRGYYEQYF.

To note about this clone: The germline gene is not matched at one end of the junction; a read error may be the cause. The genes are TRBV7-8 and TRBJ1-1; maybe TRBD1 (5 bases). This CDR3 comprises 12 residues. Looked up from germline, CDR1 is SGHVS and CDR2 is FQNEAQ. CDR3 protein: CANSPRVGETFF. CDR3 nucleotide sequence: TGTGCCAACTCGCCCAGGGTGGGTGAAACTTTCTTT.

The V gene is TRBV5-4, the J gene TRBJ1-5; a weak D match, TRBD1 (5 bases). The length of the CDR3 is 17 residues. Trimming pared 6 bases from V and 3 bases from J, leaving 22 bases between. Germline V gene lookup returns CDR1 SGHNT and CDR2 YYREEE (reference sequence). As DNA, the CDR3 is TGTGCCAGCACCCAATCAAACGACAGAATGCACAATCAGCCCCAGCATTTT. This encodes CASTQSNDRMHNQPQHF.

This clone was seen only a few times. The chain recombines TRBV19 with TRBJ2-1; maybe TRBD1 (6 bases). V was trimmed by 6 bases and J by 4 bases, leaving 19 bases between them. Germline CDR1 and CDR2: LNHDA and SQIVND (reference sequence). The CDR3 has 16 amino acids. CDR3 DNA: TGTGCCAGTAGATATAAGCGAGGGGGAGAGTACAATGAGCAGTTCTTC. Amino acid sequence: CASRYKRGGEYNEQFF.

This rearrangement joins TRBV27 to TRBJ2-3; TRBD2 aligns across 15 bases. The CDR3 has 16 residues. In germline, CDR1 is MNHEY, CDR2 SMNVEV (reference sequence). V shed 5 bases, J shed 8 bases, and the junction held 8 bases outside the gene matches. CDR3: CASSLGLAGGVGTQYF. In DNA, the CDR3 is TGTGCCAGCAGTCTAGGACTAGCGGGGGGGGTGGGTACGCAGTATTTT.

The DNA for the CDR3 is TGTGCCAGCAGCACAGGGGATCAGCCCCAGCATTTT. It encodes CASSTGDQPQHF. The V and J genes are TRBV28 and TRBJ1-5, with 7 bases lining up with TRBD1. Germline values: CDR1 MDHEN, CDR2 SYDVKM. The CDR3 is made up of 12 amino acids. The V and J ends lost 6 bases and 5 bases, in that order; junction bases with no gene match: 1.

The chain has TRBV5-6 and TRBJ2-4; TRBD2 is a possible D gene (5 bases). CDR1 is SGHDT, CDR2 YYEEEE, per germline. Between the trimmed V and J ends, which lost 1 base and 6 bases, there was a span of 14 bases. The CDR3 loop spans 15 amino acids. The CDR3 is CASSLRGSTVNIQYF. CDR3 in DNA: TGTGCCAGCAGCTTGCGGGGATCTACGGTAAACATTCAGTACTTC.

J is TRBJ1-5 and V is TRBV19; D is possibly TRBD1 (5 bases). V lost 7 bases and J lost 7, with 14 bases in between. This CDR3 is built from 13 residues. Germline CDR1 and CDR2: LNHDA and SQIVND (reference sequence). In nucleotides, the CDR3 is TGTGCCAGTAATAAGGGGCTTGAGCAGCCCCAGCATTTT. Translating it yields CASNKGLEQPQHF.

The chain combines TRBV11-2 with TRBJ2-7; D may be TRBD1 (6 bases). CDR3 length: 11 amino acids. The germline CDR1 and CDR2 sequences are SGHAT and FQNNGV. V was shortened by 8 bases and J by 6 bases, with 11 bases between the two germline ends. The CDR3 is CASREGGEQYF. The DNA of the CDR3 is TGTGCCAGCCGTGAAGGGGGCGAGCAGTACTTC. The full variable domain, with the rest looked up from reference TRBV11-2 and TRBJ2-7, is EAGVAQSPRYKIIEKRQSVAFWCNPISGHATLYWYQQILGQGPKLLIQFQNNGVVDDSQLPKDRFSAERLKGVDSTLKIQPAKLEDSAVYLCASREGGEQYFGPGTRLTVT.

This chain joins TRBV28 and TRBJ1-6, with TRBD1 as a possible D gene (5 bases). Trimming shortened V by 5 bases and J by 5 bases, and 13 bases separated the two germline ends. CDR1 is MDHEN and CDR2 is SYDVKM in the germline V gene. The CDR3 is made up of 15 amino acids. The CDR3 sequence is CASSLPDRNNSPLHF. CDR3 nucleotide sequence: TGTGCCAGCAGTCTACCCGACAGAAATAATTCACCCCTCCACTTT.

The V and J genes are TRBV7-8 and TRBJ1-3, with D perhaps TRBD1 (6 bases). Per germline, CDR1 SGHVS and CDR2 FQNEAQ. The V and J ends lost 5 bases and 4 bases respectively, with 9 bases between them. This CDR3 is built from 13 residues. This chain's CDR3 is CASSPGEGNTIYF. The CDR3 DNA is TGTGCCAGCAGCCCAGGGGAAGGAAACACCATATATTTT.

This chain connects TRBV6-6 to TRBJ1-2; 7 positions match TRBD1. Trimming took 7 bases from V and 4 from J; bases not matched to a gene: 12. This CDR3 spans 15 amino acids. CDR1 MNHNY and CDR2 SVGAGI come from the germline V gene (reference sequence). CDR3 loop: CASNYSRDRTYGYTF. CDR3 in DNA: TGTGCCAGCAACTACTCCCGGGACAGAACCTATGGCTACACCTTC.

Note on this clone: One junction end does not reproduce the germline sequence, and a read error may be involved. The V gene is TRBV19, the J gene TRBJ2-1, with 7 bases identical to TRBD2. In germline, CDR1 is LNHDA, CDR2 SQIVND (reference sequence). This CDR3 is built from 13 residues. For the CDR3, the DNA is TGTGCCAGTAGTGGAGAGGCCGGGACTACCAAAATCTTC. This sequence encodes CASSGEAGTTKIF.

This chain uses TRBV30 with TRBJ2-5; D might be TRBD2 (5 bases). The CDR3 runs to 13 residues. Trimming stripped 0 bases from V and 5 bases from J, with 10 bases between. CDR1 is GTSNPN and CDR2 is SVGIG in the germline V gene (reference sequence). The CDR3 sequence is CAWSVVEGETQYF. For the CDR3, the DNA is TGTGCCTGGAGTGTAGTAGAGGGTGAGACCCAGTACTTC.

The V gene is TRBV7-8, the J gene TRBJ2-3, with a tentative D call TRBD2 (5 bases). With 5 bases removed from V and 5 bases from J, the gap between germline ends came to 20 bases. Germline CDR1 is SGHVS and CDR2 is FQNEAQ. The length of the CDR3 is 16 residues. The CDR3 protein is CASSHLESGARDTQYF. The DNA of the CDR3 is TGTGCCAGCAGCCACTTAGAGAGCGGAGCCCGAGATACGCAGTATTTT.

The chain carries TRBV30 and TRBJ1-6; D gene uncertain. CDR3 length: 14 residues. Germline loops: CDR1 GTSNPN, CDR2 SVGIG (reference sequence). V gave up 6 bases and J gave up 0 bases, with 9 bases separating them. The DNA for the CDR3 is TGTGCCTGTCGGGTAGGCTCCTATAATTCACCCCTCCACTTT. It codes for CACRVGSYNSPLHF.

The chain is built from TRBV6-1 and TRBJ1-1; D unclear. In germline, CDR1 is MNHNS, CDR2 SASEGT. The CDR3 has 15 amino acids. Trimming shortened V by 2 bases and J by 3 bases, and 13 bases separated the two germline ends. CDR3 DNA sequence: TGTGCCAGCAGTGAAACTAGGAGTGCGGACACTGAAGCTTTCTTT. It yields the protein CASSETRSADTEAFF.

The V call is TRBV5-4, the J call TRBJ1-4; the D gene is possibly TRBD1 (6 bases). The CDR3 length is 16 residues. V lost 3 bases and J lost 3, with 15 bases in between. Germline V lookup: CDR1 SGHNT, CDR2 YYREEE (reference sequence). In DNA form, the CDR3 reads TGTGCCAGCAGCTGGGGTCGAGGGGGAGCTAATGAAAAACTGTTTTTT. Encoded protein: CASSWGRGGANEKLFF.

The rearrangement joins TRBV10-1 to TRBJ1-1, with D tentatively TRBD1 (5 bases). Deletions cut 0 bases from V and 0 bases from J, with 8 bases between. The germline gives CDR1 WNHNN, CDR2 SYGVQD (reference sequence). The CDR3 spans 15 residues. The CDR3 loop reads CASSESAGMNTEAFF. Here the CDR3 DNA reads TGCGCCAGCAGTGAGTCGGCAGGGATGAACACTGAAGCTTTCTTT.

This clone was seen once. The CDR3 spells CASRQLAGGPEQQFF. The CDR3 DNA sequence: TGTGCCAGCAGACAACTAGCGGGGGGACCGGAGCAACAGTTCTTC. V usage is TRBV6-1 and J usage is TRBJ2-1; 12 positions match TRBD2. Germline CDR1 MNHNS, CDR2 SASEGT. The trim removed 6 bases at V and 13 bases at J, leaving 13 bases unmatched. The CDR3 loop spans 15 amino acids.

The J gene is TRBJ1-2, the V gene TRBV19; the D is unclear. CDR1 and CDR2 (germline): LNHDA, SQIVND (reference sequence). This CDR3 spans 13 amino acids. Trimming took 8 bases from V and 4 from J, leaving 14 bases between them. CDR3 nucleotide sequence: TGTGCCAGTCGCAACACGGGGTTCTATGGCTACACCTTC. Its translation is CASRNTGFYGYTF.

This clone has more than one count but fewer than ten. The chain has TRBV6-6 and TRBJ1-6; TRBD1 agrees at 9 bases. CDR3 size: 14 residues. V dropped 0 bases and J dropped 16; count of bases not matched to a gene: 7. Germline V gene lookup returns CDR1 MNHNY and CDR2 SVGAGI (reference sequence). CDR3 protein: CASSYSRDRDSLHF. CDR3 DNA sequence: TGTGCCAGCAGTTACTCCCGGGACAGGGACTCTCTCCACTTT.

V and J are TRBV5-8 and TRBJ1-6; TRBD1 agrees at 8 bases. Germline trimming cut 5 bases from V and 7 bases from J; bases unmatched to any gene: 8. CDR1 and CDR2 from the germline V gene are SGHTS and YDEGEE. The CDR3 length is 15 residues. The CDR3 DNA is TGTGCCAGCAGAGAGAGGACAGGGTGGAATTCACCCCTCCACTTT. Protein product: CASRERTGWNSPLHF.

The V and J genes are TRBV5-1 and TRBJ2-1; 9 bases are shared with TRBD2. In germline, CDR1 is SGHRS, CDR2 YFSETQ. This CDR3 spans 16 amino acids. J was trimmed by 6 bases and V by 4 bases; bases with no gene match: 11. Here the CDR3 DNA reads TGCGCCAGCAGCCTTTCTAGCGGGGCGCTTGGCAATGAGCAGTTCTTC. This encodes CASSLSSGALGNEQFF. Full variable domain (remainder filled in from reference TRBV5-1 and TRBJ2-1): KAGVTQTPRYLIKTRGQQVTLSCSPISGHRSVSWYQQTPGQGLQFLFEYFSETQRNKGNFPGRFSGRQFSNSRSEMNVSTLELGDSALYLCASSLSSGALGNEQFFGPGTRLTVL.